These 26 T cell receptor beta chains came from one sample sequenced in a study of Graves' ophthalmopathy and Graves' hyperthyroidism. As the template, RNA transcripts were used to amplify TCR beta CDR3 regions. The first-round RT-PCR employed HTBI primers together with the Qiagen OneStep RT-PCR kit. A multiplex PCR was then performed as the second round. TCRdb passed the multiplex PCR reads through MiXCR, listing each CDR3 protein once. Among over a million distinct CDR3 sequences, about 35% were seen once, and the ten largest hold roughly 10%. Sequencing input: peripheral blood or thyroid tissue (not recorded which). The receptor source for this set is an adult man with Graves' hyperthyroidism.

This clonotype was seen repeatedly, ten times or more. The chain has TRBV11-1 and TRBJ2-7; D not certain. CDR3 length: 12 amino acids. The V gene's germline CDR1 is SGHAT and CDR2 FQDESV (reference sequence). The V gene lost 6 bases and the J gene lost 5 bases, with 11 bases spanning the gap. CDR3 DNA: TGTGCCAGCAGTTCGGGCTGGCACGAGCAGTACTTC. Its protein is CASSSGWHEQYF.

In this sample, this clonotype turned up a few times. V and J are TRBV5-1 and TRBJ1-2; D remains ambiguous. V was pared by 4 bases and J by 6 bases, with 19 bases between. Germline V gene data show CDR1 as SGHRS and CDR2 as YFSETQ. This CDR3 has 15 residues. The CDR3 protein is CASSPGGQSADGYTF. DNA for the CDR3: TGCGCCAGCAGCCCGGGAGGGCAGTCCGCCGATGGCTACACCTTC. Filled out from reference TRBV5-1 and TRBJ1-2, the complete variable domain reads KAGVTQTPRYLIKTRGQQVTLSCSPISGHRSVSWYQQTPGQGLQFLFEYFSETQRNKGNFPGRFSGRQFSNSRSEMNVSTLELGDSALYLCASSPGGQSADGYTFGSGTRLTVV.

This rearrangement joins TRBV11-2 to TRBJ1-5, with 9 bases lining up with TRBD1. V lost 5 bases and J lost 0; bases outside the gene matches: 5. The CDR3 extends over 16 amino acids. Germline V gene data show CDR1 as SGHAT and CDR2 as FQNNGV. The CDR3 region is CASSRTGEYSNQPQHF. Here the CDR3 DNA reads TGTGCCAGCAGCCGGACAGGGGAATATAGCAATCAGCCCCAGCATTTT.

The CDR3 here is CASSYPAHVETQYF. CDR3 in DNA: TGTGCCAGCAGTTATCCCGCTCACGTGGAGACCCAGTACTTC. The chain combines TRBV12-3 or TRBV12-4 with TRBJ2-5, with D unclear. The V end was cut by 4 bases, the J end by 5 bases, with 14 bases between. CDR3 length equals 14 residues.

CDR3 sequence: CATNQGQETQYF. The CDR3 DNA sequence: TGTGCCACCAACCAGGGCCAAGAGACCCAGTACTTC. The chain joins TRBV15 to TRBJ2-5; D is possibly TRBD1 (5 bases). V lost 7 bases, J lost 1 base, and 7 bases lay in between. Germline CDR1 reads LNHNV; CDR2 reads YYDKDF (reference sequence). The CDR3 totals 12 residues.

V gene TRBV4-1 combines with J gene TRBJ2-2, with D perhaps matching TRBD2 (5 bases). Per the germline V gene, CDR1 is MGHRA and CDR2 is YSYEKL. With 0 bases removed from V and 6 bases from J, the gap between germline ends came to 14 bases. The CDR3 runs 16 residues. This chain's CDR3 is CASSQDEFPRAGELFF. The CDR3 DNA reads TGCGCCAGCAGCCAAGATGAGTTCCCGAGGGCCGGGGAGCTGTTTTTT.

The rearrangement links TRBV2 to TRBJ1-5; D is perhaps TRBD1 (5 bases). The germline V gene has CDR1 SNHLY and CDR2 FYNNEI. V lost 7 bases and J lost 5, with 15 bases in between. The CDR3 totals 14 residues. CDR3 nucleotides: TGTGCCAGCACTAGGACGGGGGAAGATCAGCCCCAGCATTTT. Translating gives CASTRTGEDQPQHF.

The table lists this clonotype with many counts. The chain couples TRBV12-3 or TRBV12-4 to TRBJ2-7, with a tentative D call TRBD2 (6 bases). The ends were cut back, 6 bases at V and 6 bases at J, with 9 bases in the middle. The CDR3 consists of 11 residues. The chain's CDR3 is CASSASAEQYF. The CDR3 bases are TGTGCCAGCAGCGCTAGCGCCGAGCAGTACTTC.

In its sample, this clonotype was seen a few times. The genes are TRBV7-2 and TRBJ1-5; D is unresolved. Germline assignment: CDR1 SGHTA and CDR2 FQGNSA. With 9 bases removed from V and 1 base from J, the gap between germline ends came to 19 bases. The CDR3 is made up of 16 amino acids. The CDR3 loop is CASSPSTTVSNQPQHF. In DNA form, the CDR3 reads TGTGCCAGTAGCCCCTCGACCACGGTGAGCAATCAGCCCCAGCATTTT.

The J gene is TRBJ1-5, the V gene TRBV10-3; D possibly corresponds to TRBD1 (6 bases). Germline CDR1 ENHRY, CDR2 SYGVKD. Deletions cut 6 bases from V and 7 bases from J, with 13 bases between. The CDR3 runs 13 residues. The CDR3 region has the DNA TGTGCCATCAGGGCGGGGGCGGGACAGCCCCAGCATTTT. Encoded protein: CAIRAGAGQPQHF.

This chain links TRBV9 with TRBJ1-1; 7 bases agree with TRBD1. The CDR3 has 12 residues. V gave up 2 bases and J gave up 7 bases; unmatched junction bases: 2. The germline gives CDR1 SGDLS, CDR2 YYNGEE. The CDR3 is CASSVHRGEAFF. In DNA form, the CDR3 reads TGTGCCAGCAGCGTCCACAGGGGTGAAGCTTTCTTT.

Of note for this clonotype: This likely comes from a read error, as the CDR3 has no conserved phenylalanine or tryptophan at its end. V gene TRBV19 combines with J gene TRBJ1-6; TRBD1 might be the D (5 bases). Germline lookup yields CDR1 LNHDA and CDR2 SQIVND (reference sequence). The CDR3 runs 12 residues. V lost 4 bases and J lost 7, with 5 bases in between. The CDR3 sequence: CASSTGNSPLHS. CDR3 sequence (DNA): TGTGCCAGTAGTACAGGGAATTCACCCCTCCACTCT.

There are many counts of this clonotype. The V gene is TRBV15, the J gene TRBJ2-5; D is unresolved. Trimming cost V 3 bases and J 4 bases, with 6 bases left between them. The CDR3 runs 12 residues. The germline V gene has CDR1 LNHNV and CDR2 YYDKDF (reference sequence). The DNA for the CDR3 is TGTGCCACCAGCAGTAGTTCAGAGACCCAGTACTTC. This encodes CATSSSSETQYF.

This clonotype was seen repeatedly, ten times or more. This chain links TRBV20-1 with TRBJ2-7; 12 nucleotides line up with TRBD2. Looked up from germline, CDR1 is DFQATT and CDR2 is SNEGSKA (reference sequence). The CDR3 runs to 13 residues. V gave up 7 bases and J gave up 7 bases; unmatched junction bases: 8. As DNA, the CDR3 is TGCAGTGTTAGGACTAGCGGGACGGGAGAGCAGTACTTC. As protein: CSVRTSGTGEQYF.

The J gene is TRBJ1-2, the V gene TRBV6-5, with a possible D match to TRBD1 (6 bases). V dropped 4 bases and J dropped 6 bases, with 15 bases sitting between them. CDR1 is MNHEY and CDR2 is SVGAGI in the germline V gene. The CDR3 length is 14 residues. CDR3 DNA: TGTGCCAGCAGTTCGGTCGGGACACTGGATGGCTACACCTTC. It specifies CASSSVGTLDGYTF.

This clonotype came up a few times. V and J are TRBV4-2 and TRBJ2-7; 9 nucleotides agree with TRBD2. The CDR3 runs 15 residues. Germline V gene sequence: CDR1 LGHNA, CDR2 YNFKEQ. The J segment lost 2 bases and the V segment lost 4 bases, leaving 6 bases of the junction unmatched. The CDR3 DNA sequence: TGTGCCAGCAGCCCAAGACTAGCGGAGGCCTACGAGCAGTACTTC. Its protein is CASSPRLAEAYEQYF.

This clonotype has a count of ten or more. The chain combines TRBV29-1 with TRBJ2-2; D gene uncertain. CDR1 SQVTM and CDR2 ANQGSEA come from the germline V gene. V was cut by 5 bases and J by 4 bases, with 11 bases left in between. CDR3 length equals 13 residues. The CDR3, as DNA: TGCAGCGTTTTTGTAGGTGCCACCGGGGAGCTGTTTTTT. This sequence encodes CSVFVGATGELFF.

The genes are TRBV20-1 and TRBJ1-2; 10 bases align to TRBD1. Germline CDR1 DFQATT, CDR2 SNEGSKA (reference sequence). V lost 4 bases to trimming and J lost 2 bases; unmatched junction nucleotides: 10. The length of the CDR3 is 16 residues. CDR3 in amino acids: CSATYTGQGINYGYTF. CDR3 DNA: TGCAGTGCTACGTATACGGGACAGGGGATAAACTATGGCTACACCTTC.

About this clonotype: Lacking the conserved final phenylalanine or tryptophan, this CDR3 likely reflects a read error. The V gene is TRBV15, the J gene TRBJ2-2, with unresolved D. The CDR3 contains 15 residues. The V end lost 0 bases, the J end lost 2 bases, and 7 bases lay between the germline ends. Germline CDR1 LNHNV, CDR2 YYDKDF (reference sequence). CDR3 region: CATSRDRSNTGELFL. CDR3 DNA: TGTGCCACCAGCAGAGATCGGAGTAACACCGGGGAGCTGTTTCTT.

Concerning this clonotype itself: A single base separates this from a much larger clone, so it may be a read error. The chain joins TRBV5-6 to TRBJ1-5, with no clear D. V shed 5 bases and J shed 0 bases, with 15 bases lying between them. The CDR3 runs 16 residues. From germline, CDR1 is SGHDT and CDR2 YYEEEE. CDR3 nucleotide sequence: TGTGCCAGCAGATCTGCCCGGGTGGGTAGCAATCAGCCCCAGCATTTT. Translating gives CASRSARVGSNQPQHF.

V and J are TRBV15 and TRBJ2-6; 8 positions match TRBD1. Losses at the gene ends were 5 bases for V and 3 bases for J; bases not matched to a gene: 12. From germline, CDR1 is LNHNV and CDR2 YYDKDF (reference sequence). CDR3 size: 18 residues. The CDR3 coding sequence is TGTGCCACCAGCGCCGCGATTCGGACAGGGCTTGGGGCCAACGTCCTGACTTTC. Its protein product is CATSAAIRTGLGANVLTF.

The rearrangement links TRBV25-1 to TRBJ1-1; possible D gene TRBD1, 5 bases. Germline V gene data show CDR1 as MGHDK and CDR2 as SYGVNS. This CDR3 region has 12 residues. The V and J ends lost 8 bases and 4 bases respectively, with 11 bases between them. The CDR3 DNA is TGTGCCAGCGTGGGCCAGGGCACTGAAGCTTTCTTT. Translating gives CASVGQGTEAFF.

This clonotype was counted many times. The J gene is TRBJ2-5, the V gene TRBV7-3; a weak D match, TRBD2 (5 bases). Trimming pared 4 bases from V and 5 bases from J, leaving 11 bases between. Germline V lookup: CDR1 SGHTA, CDR2 FQGTGA. The CDR3 covers 13 residues. The CDR3 DNA reads TGTGCCAGCAGCTCCTATGAGGGTGAGACCCAGTACTTC. Translation: CASSSYEGETQYF.

This clonotype appeared many times. The V and J genes are TRBV29-1 and TRBJ2-5; 8 nucleotides agree with TRBD2. Germline trimming cut 2 bases from V and 1 base from J; bases unmatched to any gene: 6. The CDR3 extends over 15 amino acids. Germline V gene lookup returns CDR1 SQVTM and CDR2 ANQGSEA. This CDR3 reads CSVEWGSGAQETQYF. Here the CDR3 DNA reads TGCAGCGTTGAATGGGGTAGCGGGGCCCAAGAGACCCAGTACTTC.

The chain recombines TRBV10-3 with TRBJ2-3; 9 bases fit TRBD2. The germline V gene has CDR1 ENHRY and CDR2 SYGVKD. CDR3 length: 15 residues. After removal of 3 bases from V and 3 bases from J, the junction contained 4 bases not matched to a gene. The CDR3 sequence: CAISDSGSETDTQYF. The DNA of the CDR3 is TGTGCCATCAGTGATAGCGGGAGTGAGACAGATACGCAGTATTTT.

This clonotype was counted between two and nine times. V gene TRBV15 combines with J gene TRBJ2-7, with 7 bases aligning to TRBD1. This CDR3 spans 15 amino acids. The germline CDR1 and CDR2 sequences are LNHNV and YYDKDF (reference sequence). Losses at the gene ends were 11 bases for V and 1 base for J; bases not matched to a gene: 14. DNA of the CDR3: TGTGCCCCGACCTGGGACAGAAGGCAGTCCTACGAGCAGTACTTC. Encoded protein: CAPTWDRRQSYEQYF.